Shown below are 6 T cell receptor beta chains from a single sample sequenced in a study of T cell responses to AZD1222 COVID-19 vaccine. TCRdb's copy holds only in-frame clones and misses some; the assay was immunoSEQ multiplex PCR. The sample has some 100,000 clones, around 88% seen once. Source: peripheral blood, taken 28 days after the second AZD1222 dose. The receptors originated from an adult who received the AZD1222 COVID-19 vaccine.

This clone showed up just once. The chain joins TRBV2 to TRBJ1-5; the D is unclear. The V gene's germline CDR1 is SNHLY and CDR2 FYNNEI. The CDR3 contains 14 residues. With 2 bases removed from V and 5 bases from J, the gap between germline ends came to 10 bases. In nucleotides, the CDR3 is TGTGCCAGCAGTGAACAGGTATCTTATCAGCCCCAGCATTTT. Amino acid sequence: CASSEQVSYQPQHF.

Note on this clone: One end of the junction fails to match germline, which may point to a read error. The J gene is TRBJ1-2, the V gene TRBV7-9; TRBD1 agrees at 9 bases. The CDR3 totals 15 residues. Germline V CDR1 and CDR2: SEHNR, FQNEAQ (reference sequence). The CDR3 DNA sequence: TGTGCCAGCAGCTTGGGACAGGGCGTGTACTATAGCTACACCTTC. Its translation: CASSLGQGVYYSYTF.

This chain joins TRBV9 and TRBJ1-6; 7 positions agree with TRBD1. CDR1 SGDLS and CDR2 YYNGEE come from the germline V gene. J was trimmed by 7 bases and V by 4 bases; bases with no gene match: 8. This CDR3 comprises 15 residues. CDR3 in DNA: TGTGCCAGCAGCTTCCAGGGGGGCCCCAATTCACCCCTCCACTTT. It translates to CASSFQGGPNSPLHF.

The gene calls are TRBV19 and TRBJ2-7; D remains ambiguous. Trimming pared 1 base from V and 5 bases from J, leaving 6 bases between. CDR1 and CDR2 (germline): LNHDA, SQIVND (reference sequence). This CDR3 region has 12 residues. In DNA, the CDR3 is TGTGCCAGTAGTATAGGCAGTAACGAGCAGTACTTC. Amino acid sequence: CASSIGSNEQYF.

V is TRBV7-9 and J is TRBJ2-1; D possibly matches TRBD1 or TRBD2 (5 bases each). CDR1 and CDR2 from the germline V gene are SEHNR and FQNEAQ (reference sequence). V lost 3 bases to trimming and J lost 8 bases, with 14 bases between them. This CDR3 has 14 residues. The CDR3 protein is CASSFRGQGDEQFF. The CDR3, as DNA: TGTGCCAGCAGCTTTCGGGGCCAAGGCGATGAGCAGTTCTTC.

The rearrangement links TRBV6-2 or TRBV6-3 to TRBJ2-1; 9 bases map to TRBD2. The length of the CDR3 is 16 residues. The germline V gene encodes CDR1 MNHEY and CDR2 SVGEGT. J lost 4 bases, V lost 4 bases, and 8 bases had no gene match. CDR3 loop: CASSWIAGVPYNEQFF. CDR3 sequence (DNA): TGTGCCAGCAGTTGGATAGCGGGAGTCCCATACAATGAGCAGTTCTTC.